The 20 T cell receptor beta chains in this list originate from one sample, sequenced in a study of glioma-infiltrating T cells after dendritic cell vaccination. Assay used: immunoSEQ multiplex PCR; TCRdb lists only in-frame clones, some missing. The sample lists under 100,000 clones; approximately 90% were seen once. Here the sequenced sample was blood, taken before dendritic cell vaccination. These receptors all stem from a human donor with glioblastoma.

This clone was seen once. V gene TRBV10-1 combines with J gene TRBJ1-3; 8 bases fit TRBD1. V trimming: 7 bases; J trimming: 4 bases; junction bases outside the gene matches: 6. The CDR3 covers 14 residues. Germline V gives CDR1 WNHNN, CDR2 SYGVQD (reference sequence). In DNA form, the CDR3 reads TGCGCCAGCACCCAGGGGGCAGGGGGAAACACCATATATTTT. This sequence encodes CASTQGAGGNTIYF.

The chain combines TRBV27 with TRBJ1-6; D is unclear. The CDR3 is 10 residues long. Germline V lookup: CDR1 MNHEY, CDR2 SMNVEV (reference sequence). Trimming stripped 2 bases from V and 13 bases from J, with 3 bases between. The CDR3, as DNA: TGTGCCAGCAGTTTACCGCCCCTCCACTTT. Encoded protein: CASSLPPLHF.

This chain joins TRBV9 and TRBJ2-1, with D maybe TRBD2 (6 bases). The CDR3 has 17 amino acids. CDR1 is SGDLS and CDR2 is YYNGEE in the germline V gene. Trimming cost V 0 bases and J 2 bases, with 15 bases left between them. CDR3 DNA sequence: TGTGCCAGCAGCGTAGATCCCTCGGCGGGGCCCTACAATGAGCAGTTCTTC. Encoded protein: CASSVDPSAGPYNEQFF.

With respect to this clone: Different DNA sequences within this sample yield the same CDR3. The chain joins TRBV5-1 to TRBJ2-7, with 9 bases fitting TRBD1. Germline CDR1 is SGHRS and CDR2 is YFSETQ. The junction had 4 bases not matched to a gene; V was cut back by 4 bases and J by 2 bases. The CDR3 is 14 amino acids. The CDR3 reads CASSPGTGTYEQYF. The CDR3 DNA reads as TGCGCCAGCAGCCCGGGGACAGGGACCTACGAGCAGTACTTC.

This rearrangement joins TRBV4-1 to TRBJ2-5, with 7 bases that match TRBD2. The CDR3 extends over 21 amino acids. The junction had 21 bases not matched to a gene; V was cut back by 1 base and J by 1 base. Germline V gene sequence: CDR1 MGHRA, CDR2 YSYEKL. CDR3 sequence (DNA): TGCGCCAGCAGCCAAGGGAGGGGCGGGAGCTCCTACGGGGCGGCCCAAGAGACCCAGTACTTC. Encoded protein: CASSQGRGGSSYGAAQETQYF.

The chain has TRBV4-1 and TRBJ2-1; 8 bases are a match to TRBD2. With 6 bases clipped from V and 7 bases from J, the junction kept 17 bases outside the gene matches. The CDR3 runs to 17 residues. CDR1 is MGHRA, CDR2 YSYEKL, per germline. Here the CDR3 reads CASSLIPKTSARNEQFF. In nucleotides, the CDR3 is TGCGCCAGCAGTCTAATCCCCAAGACTAGCGCGAGGAATGAGCAGTTCTTC.

Regarding this clone: At one end the junction does not follow the germline gene, possibly because of a read error. This chain links TRBV10-1 with TRBJ1-5; a weak D match, TRBD1 (6 bases). This CDR3 contains 11 residues. Germline V lookup: CDR1 WNHNN, CDR2 SYGVQD (reference sequence). The CDR3 nucleotides read TGCGCCCCCGGAGGGGGAGGGGTGTTGTATTTT. Amino acid sequence: CAPGGGGVLYF.

This clone came up once. The CDR3 DNA sequence: TGTGCCAGCAGCAATGGACAGGGTTTGGAAGAGACCCAGTACTTC. Its translation is CASSNGQGLEETQYF. V and J are TRBV5-4 and TRBJ2-5; 8 positions match TRBD1. The CDR3 sequence is 15 residues long. V dropped 4 bases and J dropped 3; count of bases not matched to a gene: 8. The germline CDR1 and CDR2 sequences are SGHNT and YYREEE (reference sequence).

This rearrangement joins TRBV18 to TRBJ1-1; D remains ambiguous. This CDR3 is built from 13 residues. V lost 6 bases, J lost 0 bases, and 8 bases lay in between. Germline V CDR1 and CDR2: KGHSH, LQKENI. The CDR3 reads CASSELMNTEAFF. In DNA form, the CDR3 reads TGTGCCAGCTCTGAGCTAATGAACACTGAAGCTTTCTTT. Complete variable domain (other parts from reference TRBV18 and TRBJ1-1): NAGVMQNPRHLVRRRGQEARLRCSPMKGHSHVYWYRQLPEEGLKFMVYLQKENIIDESGMPKERFSAEFPKEGPSILRIQQVVRGDSAAYFCASSELMNTEAFFGQGTRLTVV.

This clone was detected a few times. The V gene is TRBV5-1, the J gene TRBJ1-2, with D possibly matching TRBD1 (5 bases). The V and J ends lost 6 bases and 5 bases respectively, with 23 bases between them. The CDR3 runs 16 residues. The V gene's germline CDR1 is SGHRS and CDR2 YFSETQ. This CDR3 is CASTSGGTSFWYGYTF. CDR3 nucleotides: TGCGCCAGCACAAGTGGAGGGACGAGTTTTTGGTATGGCTACACCTTC.

The rearrangement links TRBV7-3 to TRBJ2-7; 7 bases line up with TRBD2. Germline trimming cut 1 base from V and 5 bases from J; bases unmatched to any gene: 5. CDR3 length: 14 residues. Germline CDR1 is SGHTA and CDR2 is FQGTGA. This CDR3 is CASSLIPTSNEQYF. DNA of the CDR3: TGTGCCAGCAGCTTAATCCCGACTAGCAACGAGCAGTACTTC. The full variable domain, completed using reference TRBV7-3 and TRBJ2-7, is GAGVSQTPSNKVTEKGKYVELRCDPISGHTALYWYRQSLGQGPEFLIYFQGTGAADDSGLPNDRFFAVRPEGSVSTLKIQRTERGDSAVYLCASSLIPTSNEQYFGPGTRLTVT.

The rearrangement joins TRBV6-1 to TRBJ2-1, with 15 bases aligning to TRBD2. The germline V gene has CDR1 MNHNS and CDR2 SASEGT. V lost 2 bases, J lost 9 bases, and 2 bases stayed unmatched. CDR3 length equals 15 residues. This chain's CDR3 is CASSERTSGGAEQFF. CDR3 nucleotides: TGTGCCAGCAGTGAAAGGACTAGCGGGGGGGCTGAGCAGTTCTTC.

The chain recombines TRBV7-9 with TRBJ2-5; a weak D match, TRBD1 (5 bases). V lost 5 bases, J lost 0 bases, and 13 bases lay in between. CDR1 SEHNR and CDR2 FQNEAQ come from the germline V gene (reference sequence). The CDR3 length is 15 residues. The CDR3, as DNA: TGTGCCAGCAGCCCCTCCGACAGATACCAAGAGACCCAGTACTTC. Its protein product is CASSPSDRYQETQYF.

The chain is built from TRBV5-1 and TRBJ2-7, with TRBD1 matching 9 bases. Germline CDR1 is SGHRS and CDR2 is YFSETQ. The V gene end was trimmed by 1 base and the J gene end by 6 bases; junction bases not matched to a gene: 8. The CDR3 is made up of 15 amino acids. The CDR3 DNA follows: TGCGCCAGCAGCTTGATTGACAGGGGGAAAACCGAGCAGTACTTC. It encodes CASSLIDRGKTEQYF.

The V gene is TRBV25-1, the J gene TRBJ1-6, with a possible D match to TRBD1 (6 bases). Trimming shortened V by 7 bases and J by 6 bases, and 10 bases separated the two germline ends. This CDR3 is built from 13 residues. Germline-derived CDR1 and CDR2 are MGHDK and SYGVNS. As DNA, the CDR3 is TGTGCCAGCAAGGACAGTTTTAATTCACCCCTCCACTTT. It is translated as CASKDSFNSPLHF.

The CDR3 DNA reads as TGTGCCTGGTTCGCTAAGGGACAGGGGAGCTACACCTTC. It specifies CAWFAKGQGSYTF. This chain joins TRBV30 and TRBJ1-2; 10 bases are shared with TRBD1. The J segment lost 9 bases and the V segment lost 5 bases, leaving 9 bases of the junction unmatched. This CDR3 has 13 amino acids. Looked up from germline, CDR1 is GTSNPN and CDR2 is SVGIG (reference sequence).

The chain employs TRBV10-3 and TRBJ2-3, with no clear D. CDR1 and CDR2 (germline): ENHRY, SYGVKD. The CDR3 totals 15 residues. The V end was cut by 4 bases, the J end by 0 bases, with 11 bases between. The CDR3 loop reads CAISVARSSTDTQYF. In nucleotides, the CDR3 is TGTGCCATCAGTGTAGCCAGATCTAGCACAGATACGCAGTATTTT.

The sample holds one count of this clone. The rearrangement links TRBV4-2 to TRBJ2-1, with TRBD2 matching 9 bases. J gave up 6 bases and V 0 bases, and 6 bases lay outside the gene matches. CDR1 is LGHNA and CDR2 is YNFKEQ in the germline V gene. This CDR3 is built from 16 residues. CDR3 nucleotide sequence: TGTGCCAGCAGCCAAGAGCGGAGCGGGGGGCTCAATGAGCAGTTCTTC. This gives the protein CASSQERSGGLNEQFF.

This clone was counted a single time. The chain joins TRBV5-8 to TRBJ1-1; 7 nucleotides match TRBD1. V was clipped by 3 bases and J by 10 bases; unmatched bases: 9. The CDR3 spans 13 residues. Per germline, CDR1 SGHTS and CDR2 YDEGEE. The CDR3 sequence: CASSSGTDILAFF. The CDR3 coding sequence is TGTGCCAGCAGCTCCGGGACAGATATTTTAGCTTTCTTT. The full variable domain, completed using reference TRBV5-8 and TRBJ1-1, is EAGVTQSPTHLIKTRGQQATLRCSPISGHTSVYWYQQALGLGLQFLLWYDEGEERNRGNFPPRFSGRQFPNYSSELNVNALELEDSALYLCASSSGTDILAFFGQGTRLTVV.

The chain joins TRBV27 to TRBJ2-4; the match to TRBD2 covers 7 bases. This CDR3 has 15 amino acids. Germline values: CDR1 MNHEY, CDR2 SMNVEV (reference sequence). V lost 2 bases to trimming and J lost 2 bases; unmatched junction nucleotides: 3. This CDR3 reads CASSLAGDPKNIQYF. The DNA for the CDR3 is TGTGCCAGCAGTTTAGCGGGAGACCCCAAAAACATTCAGTACTTC.